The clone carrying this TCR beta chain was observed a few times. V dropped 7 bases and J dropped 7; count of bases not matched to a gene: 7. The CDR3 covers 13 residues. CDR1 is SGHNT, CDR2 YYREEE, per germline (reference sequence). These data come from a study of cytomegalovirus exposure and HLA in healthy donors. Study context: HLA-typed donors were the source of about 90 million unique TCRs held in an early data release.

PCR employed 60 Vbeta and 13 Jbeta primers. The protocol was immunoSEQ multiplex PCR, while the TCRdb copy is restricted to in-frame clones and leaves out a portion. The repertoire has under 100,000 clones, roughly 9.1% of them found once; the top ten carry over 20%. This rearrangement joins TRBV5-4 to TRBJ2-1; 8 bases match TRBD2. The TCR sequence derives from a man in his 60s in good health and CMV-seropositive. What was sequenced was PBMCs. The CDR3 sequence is CASAFLAGNEQFF. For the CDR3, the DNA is TGTGCCAGCGCTTTTTTAGCGGGGAATGAGCAGTTCTTC.